The sample holds a few counts of the clone carrying this T cell receptor (beta chain). This sample is part of a study of T cell responses to AZD1222 COVID-19 vaccine. CDR1 is LGHNA, CDR2 YNFKEQ, per germline. This CDR3 is 15 amino acids long. V was clipped by 4 bases and J by 6 bases; unmatched bases: 7. Measured with immunoSEQ multiplex PCR; TCRdb has only the in-frame clones, and not every one. The sample yields roughly 170,000 clones, 88% seen once. This rearrangement joins TRBV4-2 to TRBJ2-3; 10 bases align to TRBD2. The clonotype comes from an adult in good health. The material sequenced was peripheral blood, taken on day 0 of AZD1222 vaccination. CDR3 region: CASSPRLAGVDTQYF. CDR3 in DNA: TGTGCCAGCAGCCCCCGGCTAGCGGGGGTCGATACGCAGTATTTT.